Listed here are 8 T cell receptor beta chains from one sample, sequenced in a study of CD8+CD57+ T cells in acquired aplastic anemia. CD8+CD57+ cell expansion, shown by flow cytometry, had occurred in the patients selected for sequencing. Genomic DNA, serving as template, underwent TCR beta VDJ and CDR3 profiling. TCRdb re-derived calls from the reads in MiXCR, one entry per CDR3 protein. Counted here are just over 450,000 distinct CDR3 sequences, around 33% occurring once; the ten biggest clones make up less than 0.85%. Source material: sorted CD4+, CD8+, or CD8+CD57+ T cells (not recorded which) from PBMCs. Source of these receptors: a human donor with aplastic anemia.

V usage is TRBV5-4 and J usage is TRBJ2-1; 8 nucleotides line up with TRBD2. Trimming took 3 bases from V and 9 from J; bases not matched to a gene: 11. Germline CDR1 SGHNT, CDR2 YYREEE (reference sequence). This CDR3 has 15 amino acids. CDR3 in amino acids: CASSSTGTRICEQFF. The CDR3 nucleotides are TGTGCCAGCAGCTCAACCGGGACTAGGATTTGTGAGCAGTTCTTC.

This clonotype has only a few counts. The chain recombines TRBV2 with TRBJ1-1; D unresolved. CDR1 and CDR2 (germline): SNHLY, FYNNEI. This CDR3 contains 15 residues. V was shortened by 7 bases and J by 2 bases, with 17 bases between the two germline ends. CDR3 region: CASKPESRPNTEAFF. CDR3 bases: TGTGCCAGCAAGCCGGAGAGTAGGCCTAACACTGAAGCTTTCTTT.

This clonotype was found many times. The chain couples TRBV20-1 to TRBJ1-2; D unresolved. This CDR3 has 15 residues. In germline, CDR1 is DFQATT, CDR2 SNEGSKA (reference sequence). V was trimmed by 3 bases and J by 2 bases, leaving 16 bases between them. As DNA, the CDR3 is TGCAGTGCTAGCCTCCGGGAGGGAGGCAACTATGGCTACACCTTC. Translated: CSASLREGGNYGYTF.

Points on this clonotype: The junction shows a germline mismatch at one end, possibly a read error. This rearrangement joins TRBV5-5 to TRBJ1-2; 10 nucleotides agree with TRBD1. The CDR3 covers 14 residues. Germline V CDR1 and CDR2: SGHKS, YYEKEE (reference sequence). The CDR3 sequence is CASSRGTGEGGYTF. The CDR3 DNA reads as TGCGCCAGCAGCCGCGGGACAGGGGAGGGTGGCTACACCTTC.

Remarks on this clonotype: A read error may explain this, as a much larger clone is one base away. V gene TRBV12-3 or TRBV12-4 combines with J gene TRBJ1-6; D gene unclear. CDR3 length: 15 residues. CDR3 DNA sequence: TGTACCAGCAGCCCCGACACCTCCATGGGTTCACCCCTCCACTTT. It is translated as CTSSPDTSMGSPLHF.

This sequence joins TRBV5-1 and TRBJ2-1, with D possibly TRBD1 on 6 matching bases. The CDR3 totals 13 residues. Germline-derived CDR1 and CDR2 are SGHRS and YFSETQ. V was clipped by 10 bases and J by 0 bases, with 11 bases between them. The DNA of the CDR3 is TGCGCCGACCGGACAGCCTCCTACAATGAGCAGTTCTTC. Amino acid sequence: CADRTASYNEQFF.

The gene calls are TRBV19 and TRBJ1-5; 8 positions match TRBD1. Looked up from germline, CDR1 is LNHDA and CDR2 is SQIVND (reference sequence). V shed 7 bases and J 6 bases; nucleotides not matched to a gene: 11. This CDR3 has 15 residues. The DNA of the CDR3 is TGTGCCAGTACAATTACCTGGACAGGGAGTCAGCCCCAGCATTTT. Protein: CASTITWTGSQPQHF.

This clonotype occurred a few times. This chain links TRBV4-2 with TRBJ1-1, with unresolved D. Trimming stripped 2 bases from V and 4 bases from J, with 8 bases between. Germline CDR1 reads LGHNA; CDR2 reads YNFKEQ. The CDR3 is 13 amino acids. CDR3 nucleotides: TGTGCCAGCAGCCAACCATTGGGCACTGAAGCTTTCTTT. Its translation is CASSQPLGTEAFF.